This T cell receptor (beta chain) was captured by sequencing in a study of graft-versus-host responses after intestinal transplantation. As for the study in general: Induction using anti-thymocyte globulin, followed by tacrolimus and steroids for approximately 3 years, was given to all recipients.

The CDR3 length is 15 residues. Germline-derived CDR1 and CDR2 are SGHAT and FQNNGV. Deletions cut 4 bases from V and 5 bases from J, with 17 bases between. Concerning this clone: What it recognizes is unknown.

Study-level points and caveats: Recipient marrow harbored GvH clones, some of which surfaced first in ileum or blood. Peak GvH clone levels in circulation were associated with early post-transplant HvG declines.

The repertoire was sequenced with immunoSEQ multiplex PCR; TCRdb's copy has only in-frame clones and lacks some. In the table there are nearly 110,000 clones, roughly 87% of which are singletons. This material consisted of unstimulated CD4+ T cells sorted from spleen or lymph node cells, taken before transplant. This clonotype was sampled from a human donor who was the organ donor for an intestinal transplant. This chain connects TRBV11-2 to TRBJ2-5; D possibly uses TRBD1 or TRBD2 (5 bases each). DNA of the CDR3: TGTGCCAGCAGCTCCCGGGACGCCAGTGGGGAGACCCAGTACTTC. Amino acid sequence: CASSSRDASGETQYF.